The rows below give T cell receptor beta chains drawn from one sample of a study of T cell responses to AZD1222 COVID-19 vaccine. Method: immunoSEQ multiplex PCR; TCRdb's copy keeps in-frame clones and lacks some. This sample has about 87,000 clones, with roughly 90% found just once. The source material was peripheral blood, sampled on day 0 of AZD1222 vaccination. These receptors were taken from an adult in good health. Both conserved end residues are part of each CDR3. The D gene is left open where the match is weak. Size is omitted from some rows. Given values are once, few, many or a class for expanded clones.

d_gene: -
abundance: -
v_gene: TRBV6-6
j_gene: TRBJ1-4
CDR3aa: CASSYPGQNNEKLFF
CDR3nt: TGTGCCAGCAGTTACCCCGGACAGAATAATGAAAAACTGTTTTTT

d_gene: -
abundance: once
v_gene: TRBV19
j_gene: TRBJ2-7
CDR3aa: CASSMRRDGPGNEQYF
CDR3nt: TGTGCCAGTAGTATGAGAAGGGACGGCCCTGGGAACGAGCAGTACTTC

d_gene: -
abundance: -
v_gene: TRBV4-1
j_gene: TRBJ1-5
CDR3aa: CASSQDPLSAGQPQHF
CDR3nt: TGCGCCAGCAGCCAAGATCCCCTTAGTGCGGGGCAGCCCCAGCATTTT

d_gene: -
abundance: -
v_gene: TRBV3-1/TRBV3-2
j_gene: TRBJ1-2
CDR3aa: CASSQEYRNYGYTF
CDR3nt: TGTGCCAGCAGCCAAGAGTACAGAAACTATGGCTACACCTTC

d_gene: -
abundance: -
v_gene: TRBV28
j_gene: TRBJ2-6
CDR3aa: CASSTFSGGDSGANVLTF
CDR3nt: TGTGCCAGCAGTACCTTCTCGGGGGGCGACTCTGGGGCCAACGTCCTGACTTTC

d_gene: -
abundance: -
v_gene: TRBV27
j_gene: TRBJ2-1
CDR3aa: CASSSPKTSFALNEQFF
CDR3nt: TGTGCCAGCAGTTCACCAAAGACTAGTTTTGCTCTTAATGAGCAGTTCTTC

d_gene: -
abundance: -
v_gene: TRBV28
j_gene: TRBJ1-1
CDR3aa: CASSLGGNTEAFF
CDR3nt: TGTGCCAGCAGTTTAGGCGGGAACACTGAAGCTTTCTTT

d_gene: -
abundance: -
v_gene: TRBV27
j_gene: TRBJ2-7
CDR3aa: CASSSRDGPYEQYF
CDR3nt: TGTGCCAGCAGTTCCCGGGACGGGCCCTACGAGCAGTACTTC

d_gene: -
abundance: once
v_gene: TRBV5-4
j_gene: TRBJ1-1
CDR3aa: CASSLVGLTVGTEAFF
CDR3nt: TGTGCCAGCAGCTTGGTGGGCCTGACCGTTGGTACTGAAGCTTTCTTT

d_gene: -
abundance: -
v_gene: TRBV19
j_gene: TRBJ1-3
CDR3aa: CASSPTGWGNTIYF
CDR3nt: TGTGCCAGTAGCCCCACCGGGTGGGGAAACACCATATATTTT

d_gene: -
abundance: -
v_gene: TRBV6-2/TRBV6-3
j_gene: TRBJ1-3
CDR3aa: CASSYSLSAGNTIYF
CDR3nt: TGTGCCAGCAGTTACTCCCTAAGCGCTGGAAACACCATATATTTT

d_gene: -
abundance: -
v_gene: TRBV18
j_gene: TRBJ1-5
CDR3aa: CASSPLNEGQPQHF
CDR3nt: TGTGCCAGCTCACCCCTAAACGAGGGTCAGCCCCAGCATTTT

d_gene: -
abundance: -
v_gene: TRBV5-4
j_gene: TRBJ1-6
CDR3aa: CASSLAPNGGPINSPLHF
CDR3nt: TGTGCCAGCAGCTTGGCCCCGAACGGGGGGCCCATTAATTCACCCCTCCACTTT

d_gene: -
abundance: -
v_gene: TRBV28
j_gene: TRBJ1-1
CDR3aa: CASSPVETEAFF
CDR3nt: TGTGCCAGCAGTCCCGTGGAAACTGAAGCTTTCTTT

d_gene: -
abundance: -
v_gene: TRBV2
j_gene: TRBJ2-7
CDR3aa: CASSDLERTYEQYF
CDR3nt: TGTGCCAGCAGTGATTTGGAGAGAACCTACGAGCAGTACTTC

d_gene: -
abundance: -
v_gene: TRBV5-1
j_gene: TRBJ1-5
CDR3aa: CASSPSGQGVQPQHF
CDR3nt: TGCGCCAGCAGCCCCTCAGGGCAGGGTGTTCAGCCCCAGCATTTT

d_gene: -
abundance: -
v_gene: TRBV9
j_gene: TRBJ2-1
CDR3aa: CASNKQGNEQFF
CDR3nt: TGTGCCAGCAACAAACAGGGAAATGAGCAGTTCTTC

d_gene: -
abundance: -
v_gene: TRBV28
j_gene: TRBJ1-2
CDR3aa: CASSLTANYGYTF
CDR3nt: TGTGCCAGCAGTTTAACGGCCAACTATGGCTACACCTTC

d_gene: TRBD1
abundance: -
v_gene: TRBV7-8
j_gene: TRBJ1-5
CDR3aa: CASSLHGTGVQPQHF
CDR3nt: TGTGCCAGCAGCTTACACGGGACAGGGGTTCAGCCCCAGCATTTT

d_gene: -
abundance: -
v_gene: TRBV2
j_gene: TRBJ1-1
CDR3aa: CASNGDMNTEAFF
CDR3nt: TGTGCCAGCAATGGGGATATGAACACTGAAGCTTTCTTT

d_gene: TRBD1
abundance: -
v_gene: TRBV18
j_gene: TRBJ1-4
CDR3aa: CASSADRVKRTNEKLFF
CDR3nt: TGTGCCAGCTCGGCGGACAGGGTAAAAAGGACTAATGAAAAACTGTTTTTT

d_gene: TRBD1
abundance: -
v_gene: TRBV7-9
j_gene: TRBJ1-4
CDR3aa: CASSMGDRASEKLFF
CDR3nt: TGTGCCAGCAGCATGGGGGACAGGGCCTCTGAAAAACTGTTTTTT

d_gene: -
abundance: -
v_gene: TRBV6-2/TRBV6-3
j_gene: TRBJ1-2
CDR3aa: CASSYSRQRGYTF
CDR3nt: TGTGCCAGCAGTTACTCCCGACAGCGAGGCTACACCTTC

d_gene: -
abundance: -
v_gene: TRBV5-4
j_gene: TRBJ2-5
CDR3aa: CASGRDNRETQYF
CDR3nt: TGTGCCAGCGGAAGGGACAACAGAGAGACCCAGTACTTC

d_gene: -
abundance: -
v_gene: TRBV27
j_gene: TRBJ1-1
CDR3aa: CASRDRNTEAFF
CDR3nt: TGTGCCAGCAGGGACAGGAACACTGAAGCTTTCTTT